The clone carrying this T cell receptor beta chain was detected only a few times. Its antigen is not identified. Germline V gene data show CDR1 as SEHNR and CDR2 as FQNEAQ (reference sequence). The V segment lost 2 bases and the J segment 6 bases; nucleotides outside the gene matches: 5. The CDR3 consists of 15 residues. The data were taken from a study of blood T cells in healthy people across ages. The study, taken as a whole, reports: Not knowing donor CMV status may have confounded expanded clonotype changes.

Then a second PCR, running about 6 to 12 cycles, was carried out with a sample-barcoded 5' primer and a J-beta primer mix. TCRdb reprocessed the 5' RACE reads with MiXCR, giving one entry per CDR3 protein. Of roughly 2 million distinct CDR3 sequences listed, around half are singletons. Healthy Caucasians from Russia aged about 6 to 90 served as donors. This receptor was obtained from a woman between 40 and 55 years old in good health. The V and J genes are TRBV7-9 and TRBJ2-7; the match to TRBD1 covers 12 bases. The source material was blood. In DNA, the CDR3 is TGTGCCAGCAGCTTAATCGGGACAGGGGGCTCCGAGCAGTACTTC. This sequence encodes CASSLIGTGGSEQYF.